The 24 T cell receptor beta chains below all came from one sample that was sequenced in a study of regulatory T cells in long-lasting Graves disease. Time point here: persistent/refractory GD, antithyroid drugs over 5 years with positive TRAb. RNA isolated from PBMCs was used to make the TCR library. For TCR beta, libraries came from iRepertoire HTBI primers and Arm-PCR of CDR3 regions. TCRdb analysed the multiplex PCR reads with MiXCR anew, one entry per CDR3 protein. The table lists roughly 500,000 distinct CDR3 sequences, about 22% of them singletons, with around 12% in the top ten. The sample in question was peripheral blood mononuclear cells (PBMCs), obtained when the disease was refractory, from a patient treated with antithyroid drugs. Receptor source: a female donor with Graves disease.

This clonotype was found many times. V is TRBV12-3 or TRBV12-4 and J is TRBJ1-1; D possibly corresponds to TRBD1 (6 bases). The CDR3 is 15 amino acids. With 0 bases removed from V and 4 bases from J, the gap between germline ends came to 12 bases. The CDR3, as DNA: TGTGCCAGCAGTTTAGCAGGTAGGGGGGGCACTGAAGCTTTCTTT. This translates into CASSLAGRGGTEAFF.

The J gene is TRBJ2-6, the V gene TRBV6-5; D assignment may be TRBD1 or TRBD2 (6 bases each). CDR1 and CDR2 from the germline V gene are MNHEY and SVGAGI. The V gene lost 2 bases and the J gene lost 2 bases, with 16 bases spanning the gap. The length of the CDR3 is 18 residues. The CDR3: CASSYTGGGTPGANVLTF. The CDR3 DNA sequence: TGTGCCAGCAGTTACACCGGAGGGGGTACGCCTGGGGCCAACGTCCTGACTTTC.

The chain couples TRBV5-1 to TRBJ2-5; 8 bases are a match to TRBD2. CDR1 is SGHRS, CDR2 YFSETQ, per germline. CDR3 size: 18 residues. V lost 2 bases to trimming and J lost 5 bases; unmatched junction nucleotides: 17. CDR3 in DNA: TGCGCCAGCAGCTTTGTGATACCCCCGGGACTAGTGAGGGAGACCCAGTACTTC. The encoded protein is CASSFVIPPGLVRETQYF.

There are many counts of this clonotype. The rearrangement uses TRBV2 and TRBJ1-1; D unclear. Germline CDR1 reads SNHLY; CDR2 reads FYNNEI. Trimming removed 1 base at V and 8 bases at J, with 14 bases between. The CDR3 has 14 residues. The DNA for the CDR3 is TGTGCCAGCAGTGAAGGTTTAGCGCAAAGAGAAGCTTTCTTT. Its translation is CASSEGLAQREAFF.

This clonotype was picked up a small number of times. This chain connects TRBV20-1 to TRBJ1-6, with a weak D call TRBD1 (6 bases). V was shortened by 6 bases and J by 3 bases, with 21 bases between the two germline ends. CDR3 length: 17 amino acids. Germline CDR1 is DFQATT and CDR2 is SNEGSKA (reference sequence). The CDR3 DNA reads as TGCAGTGCCGTGCCTGGGACACGAAATTACTATAATTCACCCCTCCACTTT. Encoded protein: CSAVPGTRNYYNSPLHF.

In DNA form, the CDR3 reads TGCAGCGTTGTCCCTGTTGACAGGGTGAGGGAAAATGGCTACACCTTC. Translating it yields CSVVPVDRVRENGYTF. The rearrangement links TRBV29-1 to TRBJ1-2; TRBD1 agrees at 7 bases. Trimming took 4 bases from V and 6 from J; bases not matched to a gene: 17. CDR3 length: 16 residues. Germline V gene data show CDR1 as SQVTM and CDR2 as ANQGSEA. Full variable domain (remainder filled in from reference TRBV29-1 and TRBJ1-2): SAVISQKPSRDICQRGTSLTIQCQVDSQVTMMFWYRQQPGQSLTLIATANQGSEATYESGFVIDKFPISRPNLTFSTLTVSNMSPEDSSIYLCSVVPVDRVRENGYTFGSGTRLTVV.

This chain joins TRBV7-9 and TRBJ2-1, with TRBD2 matching 12 bases. V lost 4 bases to trimming and J lost 8 bases; unmatched junction nucleotides: 6. Germline-derived CDR1 and CDR2 are SEHNR and FQNEAQ (reference sequence). CDR3 length equals 15 residues. The CDR3 DNA sequence: TGTGCCAGCAGCTCCGGACTAGCGGGAATCCATGAGCAGTTCTTC. This sequence encodes CASSSGLAGIHEQFF.

In its sample, this clonotype was seen many times. V usage is TRBV20-1 and J usage is TRBJ1-1, with D perhaps matching TRBD1 (6 bases). The CDR3 runs to 12 residues. V gave up 4 bases and J gave up 5 bases, with 11 bases separating them. Germline V gene lookup returns CDR1 DFQATT and CDR2 SNEGSKA (reference sequence). The chain's CDR3 is CSATQGGTEAFF. The DNA of the CDR3 is TGCAGTGCTACACAGGGAGGGACTGAAGCTTTCTTT.

This clonotype was detected many times. The genes are TRBV20-1 and TRBJ2-2; TRBD2 might be the D (8 bases). This CDR3 comprises 21 residues. Per the germline V gene, CDR1 is DFQATT and CDR2 is SNEGSKA (reference sequence). The V gene lost 3 bases and the J gene lost 1 base, with 30 bases spanning the gap. The CDR3 nucleotides are TGCAGTGCTAGGGCGAAGGGACAGTATAACGGGGGGGCTCGGAACACCGGGGAGCTGTTTTTT. This sequence encodes CSARAKGQYNGGARNTGELFF.

This clonotype occurred a few times. This chain joins TRBV7-2 and TRBJ2-3; TRBD2 aligns across 16 bases. Germline-derived CDR1 and CDR2 are SGHTA and FQGNSA. The CDR3 totals 19 residues. V was clipped by 5 bases and J by 2 bases; unmatched bases: 10. DNA for the CDR3: TGTGCCAGCAGCCCCAGGATGGGACTAGCGGGAGGGACCACAGATACGCAGTATTTT. Encoded protein: CASSPRMGLAGGTTDTQYF. Full variable domain (rest looked up from reference TRBV7-2 and TRBJ2-3): GAGVSQSPSNKVTEKGKDVELRCDPISGHTALYWYRQSLGQGLEFLIYFQGNSAPDKSGLPSDRFSAERTGGSVSTLTIQRTQQEDSAVYLCASSPRMGLAGGTTDTQYFGPGTRLTVL.

This clonotype was observed at least ten times. This chain connects TRBV6-1 to TRBJ1-1; perhaps TRBD1 as D (6 bases). The V gene's germline CDR1 is MNHNS and CDR2 SASEGT. CDR3 length: 15 residues. V was clipped by 4 bases and J by 4 bases, with 16 bases between them. The DNA for the CDR3 is TGTGCCAGCAGTGTCAGGGCAGGGGTCACCACTGAAGCTTTCTTT. Translation gives CASSVRAGVTTEAFF.

This clonotype was detected only a few times. The DNA of the CDR3 is TGTGCCAGCAGTCCTCTAGCGGGAGGGAGCTCCTACGAGCAGTACTTC. Protein sequence: CASSPLAGGSSYEQYF. V gene TRBV6-1 combines with J gene TRBJ2-7; 12 nucleotides align to TRBD2. The CDR3 spans 16 residues. Trimming at V came to 5 bases and at J to 0 bases, leaving 5 bases not matched to a gene. Germline V gene lookup returns CDR1 MNHNS and CDR2 SASEGT.

This clonotype showed up many times. The chain employs TRBV2 and TRBJ1-1, with D hard to call. With 3 bases removed from V and 1 base from J, the gap between germline ends came to 12 bases. This CDR3 contains 15 residues. Germline V CDR1 and CDR2: SNHLY, FYNNEI. The CDR3 coding sequence is TGTGCCAGCAGTGAGCAGACTGAGCCGAACACTGAAGCTTTCTTT. Its translation: CASSEQTEPNTEAFF.

This clonotype was counted at least ten times. V gene TRBV2 combines with J gene TRBJ1-5, with a tentative D call TRBD1 (6 bases). Germline CDR1 is SNHLY and CDR2 is FYNNEI. V shed 5 bases and J shed 4 bases, with 18 bases lying between them. The CDR3 runs 16 residues. The CDR3 is CASSPQGGGQNQPQHF. The CDR3 DNA is TGTGCCAGCAGTCCCCAAGGGGGGGGGCAGAATCAGCCCCAGCATTTT.

This clonotype was recorded at least ten times. The rearrangement links TRBV7-2 to TRBJ2-5; 8 bases fit TRBD1. Trimming cost V 2 bases and J 5 bases; bases outside gene matches: 10. Germline values: CDR1 SGHTA, CDR2 FQGNSA. The CDR3 runs 16 residues. CDR3 bases: TGTGCCAGCAGCTTATCCCCGGGACAGGCCCCGGAGACCCAGTACTTC. It translates to CASSLSPGQAPETQYF.

About this clonotype: A much larger clone differs by one base, so this may be a read error. The rearrangement links TRBV12-3 or TRBV12-4 to TRBJ1-1; 7 nucleotides match TRBD1. The CDR3 has 14 residues. V shed 6 bases and J 5 bases; nucleotides not matched to a gene: 9. The CDR3 sequence is CASRPPDRWTEAFF. In nucleotides, the CDR3 is TGTGCCAGCAGGCCGCCGGACAGGTGGACTGAAGCTTTCTTT.

This chain links TRBV13 with TRBJ1-5, with D unclear. This CDR3 is 14 amino acids long. Trimming cost V 6 bases and J 3 bases, with 12 bases left between them. Per germline, CDR1 PRHDT and CDR2 FYEKMQ (reference sequence). CDR3 nucleotide sequence: TGTGCCAGCAGAAAGGGAACACACAATCAGCCCCAGCATTTT. Its translation is CASRKGTHNQPQHF.

The chain joins TRBV6-1 to TRBJ1-2; a weak D match, TRBD1 (5 bases). Looked up from germline, CDR1 is MNHNS and CDR2 is SASEGT. V shed 6 bases and J shed 7 bases, with 15 bases lying between them. This CDR3 is 13 amino acids long. Here the CDR3 reads CASRPKGSVGYTF. CDR3 sequence (DNA): TGTGCCAGCAGGCCAAAGGGGTCGGTTGGCTACACCTTC.

Regarding this clonotype: One end of the junction is discordant with germline, which a read error may explain. The V call is TRBV15, the J call TRBJ2-2; 9 nucleotides match TRBD1. The CDR3 is made up of 17 amino acids. Germline V gene data show CDR1 as LNHNV and CDR2 as YYDKDF (reference sequence). CDR3 DNA: TGTGCCACCAGCAGAGATGGGGGACAGGGTAGCCCCGGGGAGCTATTTTTT. This translates into CATSRDGGQGSPGELFF.

On this clonotype itself: A much larger clone lies one base from this, so it may be a read error. The CDR3: CVSSPDEDEKLFF. The CDR3 region has the DNA TGTGTCAGCTCACCGGACGAGGATGAAAAACTGTTTTTT. J is TRBJ1-4 and V is TRBV18, with D unclear. The CDR3 is 13 amino acids. Germline V gives CDR1 KGHSH, CDR2 LQKENI.

This clonotype was seen only a few times. The rearrangement joins TRBV9 to TRBJ2-5, with D uncertain. V lost 4 bases, J lost 2 bases, and 12 bases lay in between. The germline gives CDR1 SGDLS, CDR2 YYNGEE. The CDR3 is 14 residues long. The CDR3 protein is CASSPQMHQETQYF. The CDR3 region has the DNA TGTGCCAGCAGCCCCCAGATGCATCAAGAGACCCAGTACTTC.

Regarding this clonotype: A read error is possible here, since a much larger clone lies one base away. The conserved phenylalanine or tryptophan is not found at the CDR3 terminus, so this likely reflects a read error. The chain is built from TRBV30 and TRBJ2-5; TRBD2 aligns across 7 bases. The CDR3 extends over 14 amino acids. J was trimmed by 2 bases and V by 5 bases; bases with no gene match: 8. Per the germline V gene, CDR1 is GTSNPN and CDR2 is SVGIG (reference sequence). The chain's CDR3 is CAWRYSSGQETQYL. The DNA of the CDR3 is TGTGCCTGGCGGTATTCTAGCGGACAAGAGACCCAGTACCTC.

This clonotype was picked up many times. The CDR3 is CASSLGEGLQETQYF. Here the CDR3 DNA reads TGTGCCAGCAGCTTAGGAGAGGGACTACAAGAGACCCAGTACTTC. The J gene is TRBJ2-5, the V gene TRBV11-3, with 7 nucleotides matching TRBD2. This CDR3 spans 15 amino acids. V was clipped by 1 base and J by 2 bases; unmatched bases: 4. Germline V lookup: CDR1 SGHNT, CDR2 YENEEA.

This clonotype was counted ten times or more. The CDR3 sequence is CSAGAPGTLGETQYF. The CDR3 nucleotides are TGCAGTGCTGGCGCGCCCGGGACTCTGGGGGAGACCCAGTACTTC. The J gene is TRBJ2-5, the V gene TRBV20-1; perhaps TRBD2 as D (6 bases). Germline CDR1 reads DFQATT; CDR2 reads SNEGSKA (reference sequence). Trimming cost V 5 bases and J 5 bases, with 21 bases left between them. This CDR3 region has 15 residues.